What follows are 5 T cell receptor beta chains derived from one specimen sequenced in a study of T cell clonality in common variable immunodeficiency. Assay used: immunoSEQ multiplex PCR; TCRdb lists only in-frame clones, some missing. This sample comprises some 60,000 clones, none seen once only. Source material: peripheral blood mononuclear cells. Receptor source: a person aged 18 to 75 in good health.

Turning to this clone: The missing CDR3 end, 3 residues past where the read stops, is filled in from the germline J gene. The V call is TRBV5-4, the J call TRBJ2-5; maybe TRBD2 (5 bases). The V gene lost 2 bases and the J gene lost 2 bases, with 10 bases spanning the gap. The CDR3 spans 14 residues. CDR1 SGHNT and CDR2 YYREEE come from the germline V gene (reference sequence). CDR3 bases read: TGTGCCAGCAGCTTCTTCGGCGGGCAAGAGACC. This translates into CASSFFGGQET. The CDR3 in its entirety is CASSFFGGQETQYF.

This clone was recorded many times. The CDR3 end falls 3 residues outside the read, so it is completed with the germline J gene. The gene calls are TRBV5-4 and TRBJ2-5, with D possibly TRBD1 on 6 matching bases. The germline gives CDR1 SGHNT, CDR2 YYREEE (reference sequence). The CDR3 runs to 15 residues. The V end was cut by 3 bases, the J end by 2 bases, with 14 bases between. CDR3 protein: CASSSRGVLQETQYF. The sequenced part of the CDR3 DNA is TGTGCCAGCAGCTCCAGGGGCGTTTTACAAGAGACC.

Points on this clone: The read terminates 3 residues before the CDR3 end, so the remaining end is supplied by the germline J gene. The chain combines TRBV10-2 with TRBJ1-2, with D possibly matching TRBD1 (6 bases). Germline V gene data show CDR1 as WSHSY and CDR2 as SAAADI. The CDR3 length is 18 residues. Incomplete CDR3 DNA: TGCGCCAGCAGTGATCCGACCGGGAGGAAGGGACACCCTAGAGGC. This gives the protein CASSDPTGRKGHPRG. The complete CDR3 sequence is CASSDPTGRKGHPRGYTF.

This clone was observed at least ten times. The read terminates 3 residues before the CDR3 end, so the remaining end is supplied by the germline J gene. The gene calls are TRBV12-5 and TRBJ2-1, with TRBD1 as a possible D gene (6 bases). The germline V and J ends were trimmed by 7 bases and 2 bases, with 21 bases remaining between them. The CDR3 runs to 17 residues. Per germline, CDR1 LGHNT and CDR2 FRNRAP. The CDR3 is CASVVSTGHSAYNEQFF. CDR3 DNA (partial): TGTGCTAGTGTCGTCTCAACGGGACATTCGGCCTACAATGAG.

This clone was observed at least ten times. The CDR3 end falls 3 residues outside the read, so it is completed with the germline J gene. The chain is built from TRBV7-2 and TRBJ2-5, with TRBD1 identical over 8 bases. The V gene end was trimmed by 5 bases and the J gene end by 4 bases; junction bases not matched to a gene: 9. Per the germline V gene, CDR1 is SGHTA and CDR2 is FQGNSA. CDR3 size: 15 residues. CDR3 DNA (partial): TGTGCCAGCAGCCCACCGACAGGGGCATCAGAGACC. It codes for CASSPPTGASET. The complete CDR3 sequence is CASSPPTGASETQYF.